Following are 14 T cell receptor beta chains from one sample sequenced in a study of cytomegalovirus exposure and HLA in healthy donors. In the PCR, 60 Vbeta and 13 Jbeta primers were used. TCRdb's copy holds only in-frame clones and misses some; the assay was immunoSEQ multiplex PCR. The sample has around 120,000 clones, 70% to 75% seen once. The sample comprised PBMCs. The receptors were sampled from a woman aged 18-29 years in good health and CMV-seronegative.

This clone turned up a few times. V and J are TRBV30 and TRBJ2-2; a possible D gene is TRBD2 (6 bases). Germline assignment: CDR1 GTSNPN and CDR2 SVGIG (reference sequence). The CDR3 covers 12 residues. The ends were cut back, 4 bases at V and 7 bases at J, with 10 bases in the middle. As DNA, the CDR3 is TGTGCCTGGATTGGACTACGCGGGGAGCTGTTTTTT. It yields the protein CAWIGLRGELFF.

The chain links TRBV21-1 to TRBJ1-5; the D segment call TRBD1 is taken from the table without a DNA check. TRBV21-1 is a listed pseudogene. This CDR3 is 15 amino acids long. The CDR3 here is CATGRQGAFNQPQHF. Here the CDR3 DNA reads TGTGCCACCGGAAGGCAGGGGGCATTCAATCAGCCCCAGCATTTT.

This CDR3 reads CAWSDWITGEDMSNQPQHF. Here the CDR3 DNA reads TGTGCCTGGAGTGATTGGATTACAGGGGAGGATATGAGCAATCAGCCCCAGCATTTT. This chain links TRBV30 with TRBJ1-5, with 7 bases fitting TRBD1. V dropped 1 base and J dropped 1; count of bases not matched to a gene: 16. The CDR3 is 19 amino acids. Looked up from germline, CDR1 is GTSNPN and CDR2 is SVGIG (reference sequence). The complete variable domain, with remaining parts taken from reference TRBV30 and TRBJ1-5, reads SQTIHQWPATLVQPVGSPLSLECTVEGTSNPNLYWYRQAAGRGLQLLFYSVGIGQISSEVPQNLSASRPQDRQFILSSKKLLLSDSGFYLCAWSDWITGEDMSNQPQHFGDGTRLSIL.

V is TRBV10-3 and J is TRBJ1-1; TRBD1 agrees at 8 bases. The CDR3 consists of 14 residues. Germline CDR1 and CDR2: ENHRY and SYGVKD. The junction had 3 bases not matched to a gene; V was cut back by 3 bases and J by 3 bases. The CDR3 bases are TGTGCCATCAGTGACCCGACAGGGGACACTGAAGCTTTCTTT. Protein: CAISDPTGDTEAFF.

The J gene is TRBJ1-1, the V gene TRBV7-2; no clear D. CDR3 length: 13 residues. V lost 8 bases to trimming and J lost 3 bases, with 13 bases between them. The germline V gene encodes CDR1 SGHTA and CDR2 FQGNSA. CDR3 nucleotide sequence: TGTGCCAGCTCCATCGGGGATTACACTGAAGCTTTCTTT. Its protein product is CASSIGDYTEAFF.

CDR3 sequence reads: CASSPDRGRIYEQYF. As DNA, the CDR3 is TGTGCCAGCAGCCCTGACAGGGGGCGCATCTACGAGCAGTACTTC. J is TRBJ2-7 and V is TRBV5-6; 10 bases map to TRBD1. Trimming cost V 4 bases and J 3 bases; bases outside gene matches: 7. In germline, CDR1 is SGHDT, CDR2 YYEEEE. The CDR3 length is 15 residues.

The chain joins TRBV5-1 to TRBJ2-7, with a weak D call TRBD2 (6 bases). Trimming took off 6 bases at V and 3 bases at J, with 19 bases between the two ends. This CDR3 has 15 residues. Per the germline V gene, CDR1 is SGHRS and CDR2 is YFSETQ. The CDR3 DNA follows: TGCGCCAGCAACCACGAGGGTGGGGGGAACTACGAGCAGTACTTC. This gives the protein CASNHEGGGNYEQYF.

V and J are TRBV7-9 and TRBJ2-5, with TRBD1 as a possible D gene (5 bases). This CDR3 spans 15 amino acids. The ends were cut back, 5 bases at V and 4 bases at J, with 17 bases in the middle. Germline V gene data show CDR1 as SEHNR and CDR2 as FQNEAQ (reference sequence). The CDR3 DNA is TGTGCCAGCAGCCCCCCACGTAGGGGCGGAGAGACCCAGTACTTC. Its translation: CASSPPRRGGETQYF.

This clone was seen more than once but under ten times. V gene TRBV29-1 combines with J gene TRBJ1-2, with D tentatively TRBD1 (5 bases). The V end was cut by 6 bases, the J end by 2 bases, with 10 bases between. The CDR3 length is 12 residues. Germline loops: CDR1 SQVTM, CDR2 ANQGSEA. CDR3 sequence (DNA): TGCAGCGTACAGGACACGAACTATGGCTACACCTTC. As protein: CSVQDTNYGYTF.

This clone was seen more than once but under ten times. This chain uses TRBV27 with TRBJ1-5; D remains ambiguous. The CDR3 loop spans 15 amino acids. Germline lookup yields CDR1 MNHEY and CDR2 SMNVEV (reference sequence). Trimming removed 6 bases at V and 4 bases at J, with 16 bases between. Here the CDR3 DNA reads TGTGCCAGCAGCGCAAAGGTGGGGAGGAATCAGCCCCAGCATTTT. Its protein is CASSAKVGRNQPQHF.

This clone has only a few counts. This chain uses TRBV7-8 with TRBJ2-3; D possibly corresponds to TRBD1 (6 bases). CDR3 length equals 14 residues. Trimming took off 5 bases at V and 5 bases at J, with 14 bases between the two ends. Germline CDR1 and CDR2: SGHVS and FQNEAQ. Written as DNA, the CDR3 is TGTGCCAGCAGCCCCGGTTCAGGGGAAGATACGCAGTATTTT. As protein: CASSPGSGEDTQYF. Variable domain in full (rest from reference TRBV7-8 and TRBJ2-3): GAGVSQSPRYKVAKRGQDVALRCDPISGHVSLFWYQQALGQGPEFLTYFQNEAQLDKSGLPSDRFFAERPEGSVSTLKIQRTQQEDSAVYLCASSPGSGEDTQYFGPGTRLTVL.

Points on this clone: Mismatch with germline at one junction end may stem from a read error. V gene TRBV7-9 combines with J gene TRBJ2-7; 10 nucleotides line up with TRBD1. The CDR3 is 12 residues long. From germline, CDR1 is SEHNR and CDR2 FQNEAQ (reference sequence). In nucleotides, the CDR3 is TGTGCCAGCAGCTCCCCTTCCGGGACAGGGGACTTC. The encoded protein is CASSSPSGTGDF.

The chain combines TRBV7-2 with TRBJ1-5; D possibly corresponds to TRBD1 (5 bases). V was cut by 1 base and J by 2 bases, with 15 bases left in between. CDR3 length: 17 amino acids. Germline CDR1 is SGHTA and CDR2 is FQGNSA. In nucleotides, the CDR3 is TGTGCCAGCAGCTTAGAAGGGGTCGGAAGGGGCAATCAGCCCCAGCATTTT. Its translation: CASSLEGVGRGNQPQHF.

This clone showed up just once. The V gene is TRBV5-1, the J gene TRBJ2-7; 8 nucleotides match TRBD1. The CDR3 runs 15 residues. The germline V gene has CDR1 SGHRS and CDR2 YFSETQ. The trim removed 4 bases at V and 0 bases at J, leaving 6 bases unmatched. The CDR3 DNA follows: TGCGCCAGCAGCGGCGGGACAGGAATCTCCTACGAGCAGTACTTC. This gives the protein CASSGGTGISYEQYF.